The present TCR beta chain was sequenced within a study of glioma-infiltrating T cells. This CDR3 is built from 13 residues. Per the germline V gene, CDR1 is DFQATT and CDR2 is SNEGSKA (reference sequence). Trimming shortened V by 4 bases and J by 5 bases, and 11 bases separated the two germline ends. TCR alpha and beta CDR3 regions were amplified from RNA using iRepertoire nested multiplex PCR. One entry per CDR3 protein, called by TCRdb with MiXCR from the multiplex PCR reads. Found here are 170,000 or so distinct CDR3 sequences, over 40% of them singletons; the top ten hold roughly 5.5%. This receptor was identified in a human donor with low-grade glioma or glioblastoma, undergoing nonglioma brain surgery, or in good health (not recorded which). The sample taken for sequencing was glioma tissue, nonneoplastic brain tissue, or PBMCs (not recorded which). The genes are TRBV20-1 and TRBJ2-2; D may be TRBD1 (6 bases). CDR3 protein: CSAMDSLTGELFF. The CDR3 bases are TGCAGTGCTATGGACAGCCTAACCGGGGAGCTGTTTTTT.